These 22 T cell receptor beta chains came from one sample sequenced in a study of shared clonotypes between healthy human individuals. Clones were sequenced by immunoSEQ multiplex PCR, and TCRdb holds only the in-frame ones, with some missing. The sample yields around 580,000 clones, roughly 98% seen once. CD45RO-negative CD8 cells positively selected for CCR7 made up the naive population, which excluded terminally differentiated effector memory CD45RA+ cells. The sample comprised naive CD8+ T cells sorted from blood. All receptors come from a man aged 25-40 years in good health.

CDR3 coding DNA: TGTGCCAGCAGTCCGGGACTAGCGTCAAACGAGCAGTACTTC. Encoded protein: CASSPGLASNEQYF. The V call is TRBV27, the J call TRBJ2-7, with 10 bases that match TRBD2. Germline V CDR1 and CDR2: MNHEY, SMNVEV (reference sequence). Trimming removed 5 bases from V and 5 bases from J; junction bases left unmatched: 6. This CDR3 comprises 14 residues.

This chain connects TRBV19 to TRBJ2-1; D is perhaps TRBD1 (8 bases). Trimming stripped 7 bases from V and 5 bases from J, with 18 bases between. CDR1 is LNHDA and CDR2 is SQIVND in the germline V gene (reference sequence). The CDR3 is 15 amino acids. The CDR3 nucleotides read TGTGCCAGTACCCTTGACAGGGGAGGGCACAATGAGCAGTTCTTC. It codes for CASTLDRGGHNEQFF. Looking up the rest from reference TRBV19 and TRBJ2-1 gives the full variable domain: DGGITQSPKYLFRKEGQNVTLSCEQNLNHDAMYWYRQDPGQGLRLIYYSQIVNDFQKGDIAEGYSVSREKKESFPLTVTSAQKNPTAFYLCASTLDRGGHNEQFFGPGTRLTVL.

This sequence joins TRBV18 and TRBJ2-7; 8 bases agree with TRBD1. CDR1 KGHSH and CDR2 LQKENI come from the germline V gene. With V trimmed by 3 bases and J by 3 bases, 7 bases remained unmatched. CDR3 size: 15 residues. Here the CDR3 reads CASSPVGTGNYEQYF. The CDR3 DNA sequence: TGTGCCAGCTCACCGGTAGGGACAGGCAACTACGAGCAGTACTTC.

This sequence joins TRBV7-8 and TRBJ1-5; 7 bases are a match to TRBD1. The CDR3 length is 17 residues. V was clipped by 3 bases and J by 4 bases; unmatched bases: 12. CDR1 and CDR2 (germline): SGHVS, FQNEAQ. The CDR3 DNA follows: TGTGCCAGCAGCTTGGGGGGAGGGGGCAACATTAATCAGCCCCAGCATTTT. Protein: CASSLGGGGNINQPQHF.

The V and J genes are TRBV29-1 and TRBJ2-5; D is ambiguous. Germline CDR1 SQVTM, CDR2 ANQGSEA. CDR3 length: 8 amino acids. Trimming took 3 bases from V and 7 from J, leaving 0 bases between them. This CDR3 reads CSVETQYF. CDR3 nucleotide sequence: TGCAGCGTTGAGACCCAGTACTTC.

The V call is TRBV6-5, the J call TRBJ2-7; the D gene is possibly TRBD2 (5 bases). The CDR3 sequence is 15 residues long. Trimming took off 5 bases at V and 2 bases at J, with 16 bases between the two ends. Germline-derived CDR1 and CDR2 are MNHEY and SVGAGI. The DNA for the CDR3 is TGTGCCAGCAGTCTTAGGAAGGACTTAACCTACGAGCAGTACTTC. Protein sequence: CASSLRKDLTYEQYF.

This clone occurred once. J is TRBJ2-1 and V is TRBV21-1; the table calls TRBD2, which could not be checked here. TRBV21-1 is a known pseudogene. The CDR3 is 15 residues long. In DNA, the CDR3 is TGTGCCAGCAGCCCCACTAGCGGGAGTGCCAATGAGCAGTTCTTC. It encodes CASSPTSGSANEQFF.

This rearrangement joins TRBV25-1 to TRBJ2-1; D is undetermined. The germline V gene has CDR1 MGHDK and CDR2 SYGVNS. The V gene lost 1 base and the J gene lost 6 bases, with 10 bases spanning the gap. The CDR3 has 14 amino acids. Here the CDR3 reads CASSEFGKFNEQFF. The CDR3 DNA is TGTGCCAGCAGTGAATTCGGCAAGTTCAATGAGCAGTTCTTC. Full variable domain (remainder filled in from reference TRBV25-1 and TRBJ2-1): EADIYQTPRYLVIGTGKKITLECSQTMGHDKMYWYQQDPGMELHLIHYSYGVNSTEKGDLSSESTVSRIRTEHFPLTLESARPSHTSQYLCASSEFGKFNEQFFGPGTRLTVL.

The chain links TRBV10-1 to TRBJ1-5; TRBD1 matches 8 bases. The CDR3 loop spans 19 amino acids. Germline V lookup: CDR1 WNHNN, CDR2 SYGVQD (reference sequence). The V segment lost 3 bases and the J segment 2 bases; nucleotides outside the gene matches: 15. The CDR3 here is CASSETSETGAFGNQPQHF. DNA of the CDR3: TGCGCCAGCAGTGAAACCTCCGAGACAGGGGCTTTTGGCAATCAGCCCCAGCATTTT.

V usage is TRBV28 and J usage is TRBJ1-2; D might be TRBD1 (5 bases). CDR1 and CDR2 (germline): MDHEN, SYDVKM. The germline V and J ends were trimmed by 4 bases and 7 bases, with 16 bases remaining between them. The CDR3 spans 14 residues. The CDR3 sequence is CASSWRGKGTGYTF. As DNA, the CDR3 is TGTGCCAGCAGTTGGAGGGGAAAAGGGACTGGCTACACCTTC.

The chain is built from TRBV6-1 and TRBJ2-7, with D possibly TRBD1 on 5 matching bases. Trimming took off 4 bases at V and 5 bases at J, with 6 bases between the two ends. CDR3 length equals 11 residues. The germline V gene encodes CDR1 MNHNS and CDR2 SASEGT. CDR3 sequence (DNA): TGTGCCAGCAGTGGGGGCCACGAGCAGTACTTC. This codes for CASSGGHEQYF.

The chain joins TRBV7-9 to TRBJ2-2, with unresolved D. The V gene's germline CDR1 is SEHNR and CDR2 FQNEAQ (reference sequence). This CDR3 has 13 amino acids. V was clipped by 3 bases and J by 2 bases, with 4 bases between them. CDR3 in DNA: TGTGCCAGCAGCTTCACAAACACCGGGGAGCTGTTTTTT. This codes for CASSFTNTGELFF.

The CDR3 coding sequence is TGTGCCAGCAGCTTAGGTCTAGGGAGGAACACTGAAGCTTTCTTT. It codes for CASSLGLGRNTEAFF. The chain is built from TRBV7-2 and TRBJ1-1; D is uncertain. Trimming took 1 base from V and 1 from J, leaving 10 bases between them. The CDR3 sequence is 15 residues long. Per the germline V gene, CDR1 is SGHTA and CDR2 is FQGNSA.

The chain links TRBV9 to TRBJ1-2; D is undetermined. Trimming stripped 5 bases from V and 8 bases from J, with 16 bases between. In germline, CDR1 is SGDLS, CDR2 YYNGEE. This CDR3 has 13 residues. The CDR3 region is CASSPIETGGYTF. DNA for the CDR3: TGTGCCAGCAGTCCAATCGAGACGGGCGGCTACACCTTC. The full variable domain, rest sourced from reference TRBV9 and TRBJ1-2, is DSGVTQTPKHLITATGQRVTLRCSPRSGDLSVYWYQQSLDQGLQFLIQYYNGEERAKGNILERFSAQQFPDLHSELNLSSLELGDSALYFCASSPIETGGYTFGSGTRLTVV.

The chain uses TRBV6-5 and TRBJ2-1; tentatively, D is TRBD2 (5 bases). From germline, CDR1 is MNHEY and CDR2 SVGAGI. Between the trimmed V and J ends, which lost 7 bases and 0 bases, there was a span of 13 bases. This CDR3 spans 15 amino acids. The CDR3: CASIGPSRSYNEQFF. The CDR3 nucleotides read TGTGCCAGCATAGGTCCTAGCCGCTCCTACAATGAGCAGTTCTTC.

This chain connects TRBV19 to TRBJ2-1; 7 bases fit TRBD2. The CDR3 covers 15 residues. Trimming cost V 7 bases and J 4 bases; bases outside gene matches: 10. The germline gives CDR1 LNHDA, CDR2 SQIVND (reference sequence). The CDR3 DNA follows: TGTGCCAGTAATCCAGCGGGAATACCTTACAATGAGCAGTTCTTC. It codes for CASNPAGIPYNEQFF.

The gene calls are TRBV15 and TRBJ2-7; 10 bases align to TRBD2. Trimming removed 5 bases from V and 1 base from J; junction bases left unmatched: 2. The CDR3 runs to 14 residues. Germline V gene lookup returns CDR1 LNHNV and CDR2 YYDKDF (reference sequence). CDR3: CATSGAGGSYEQYF. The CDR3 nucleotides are TGTGCCACCAGCGGAGCGGGAGGGTCCTACGAGCAGTACTTC. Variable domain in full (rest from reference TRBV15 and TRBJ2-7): DAMVIQNPRYQVTQFGKPVTLSCSQTLNHNVMYWYQQKSSQAPKLLFHYYDKDFNNEADTPDNFQSRRPNTSFCFLDIRSPGLGDTAMYLCATSGAGGSYEQYFGPGTRLTVT.

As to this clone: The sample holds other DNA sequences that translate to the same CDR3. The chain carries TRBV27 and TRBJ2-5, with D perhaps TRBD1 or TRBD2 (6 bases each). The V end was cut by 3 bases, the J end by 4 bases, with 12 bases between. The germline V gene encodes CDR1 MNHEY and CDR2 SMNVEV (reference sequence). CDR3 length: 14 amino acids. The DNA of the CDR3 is TGTGCCAGCAGTTTTCGGGGGCGCGGAGAGACCCAGTACTTC. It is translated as CASSFRGRGETQYF.

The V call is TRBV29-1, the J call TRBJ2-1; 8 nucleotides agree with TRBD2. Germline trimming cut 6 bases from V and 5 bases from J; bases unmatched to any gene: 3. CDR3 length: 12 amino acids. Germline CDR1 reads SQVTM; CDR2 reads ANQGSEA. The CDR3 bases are TGCAGCGTCCAGCGGGAGAACAATGAGCAGTTCTTC. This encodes CSVQRENNEQFF.

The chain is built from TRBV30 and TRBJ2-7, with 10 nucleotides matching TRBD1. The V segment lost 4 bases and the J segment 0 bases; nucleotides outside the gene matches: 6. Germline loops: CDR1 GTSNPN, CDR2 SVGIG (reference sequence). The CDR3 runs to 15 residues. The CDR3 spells CAWISGTGVSYEQYF. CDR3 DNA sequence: TGTGCCTGGATAAGCGGGACAGGGGTCTCCTACGAGCAGTACTTC. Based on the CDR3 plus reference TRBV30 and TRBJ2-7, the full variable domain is SQTIHQWPATLVQPVGSPLSLECTVEGTSNPNLYWYRQAAGRGLQLLFYSVGIGQISSEVPQNLSASRPQDRQFILSSKKLLLSDSGFYLCAWISGTGVSYEQYFGPGTRLTVT.

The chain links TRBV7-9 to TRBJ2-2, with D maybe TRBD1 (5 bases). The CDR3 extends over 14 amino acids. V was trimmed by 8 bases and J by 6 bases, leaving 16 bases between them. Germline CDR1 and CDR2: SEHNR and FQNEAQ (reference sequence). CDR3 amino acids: CASPPPATAGELFF. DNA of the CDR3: TGTGCCAGCCCTCCCCCGGCGACAGCCGGGGAGCTGTTTTTT.

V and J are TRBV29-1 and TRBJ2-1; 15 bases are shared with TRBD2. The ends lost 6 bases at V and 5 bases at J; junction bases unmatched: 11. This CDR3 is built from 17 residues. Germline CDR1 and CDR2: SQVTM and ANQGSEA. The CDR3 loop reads CSVLGLAGGGVNNEQFF. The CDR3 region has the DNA TGCAGCGTGCTGGGACTAGCGGGAGGCGGGGTTAACAATGAGCAGTTCTTC.